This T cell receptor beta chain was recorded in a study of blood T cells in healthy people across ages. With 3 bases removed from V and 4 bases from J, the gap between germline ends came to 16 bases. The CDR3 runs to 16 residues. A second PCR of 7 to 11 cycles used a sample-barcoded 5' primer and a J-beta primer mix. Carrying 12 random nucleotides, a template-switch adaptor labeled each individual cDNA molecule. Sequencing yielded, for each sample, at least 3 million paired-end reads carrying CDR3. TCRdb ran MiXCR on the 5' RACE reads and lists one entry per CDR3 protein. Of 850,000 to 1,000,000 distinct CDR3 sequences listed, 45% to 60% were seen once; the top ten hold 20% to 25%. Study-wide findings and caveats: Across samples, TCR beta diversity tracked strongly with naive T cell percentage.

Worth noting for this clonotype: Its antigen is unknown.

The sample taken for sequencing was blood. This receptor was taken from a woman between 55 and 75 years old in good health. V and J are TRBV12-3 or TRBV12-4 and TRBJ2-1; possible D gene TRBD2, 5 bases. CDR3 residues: CASSFLSGSGYNEQFF. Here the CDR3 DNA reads TGTGCCAGCAGTTTTTTGAGCGGTAGTGGATACAATGAGCAGTTCTTC.